These 27 T cell receptor beta chains share one sample of origin, sequenced in a study of blood T cell repertoires in COVID-19. Produced via immunoSEQ multiplex PCR; TCRdb's table is partial and in-frame only. This sample carries 20,000 to 25,000 clones, 70% to 90% of them seen once, and the ten largest clones take 18%. The sequenced sample was peripheral blood. The receptors stem from a human donor with acute or convalescent COVID-19. The donor label of this sample is uncertain.

The V gene is TRBV18, the J gene TRBJ1-5; D is uncertain. CDR1 and CDR2 from the germline V gene are KGHSH and LQKENI. Trimming took off 3 bases at V and 7 bases at J, with 22 bases between the two ends. The CDR3 has 17 amino acids. The CDR3 sequence: CASSPTRRSDQRQPQHF. DNA of the CDR3: TGTGCCAGCTCACCTACCCGGAGGTCAGATCAGAGGCAGCCCCAGCATTTT.

This chain joins TRBV2 and TRBJ1-1, with 7 bases fitting TRBD1. V lost 11 bases to trimming and J lost 2 bases; unmatched junction nucleotides: 11. The CDR3 totals 14 residues. The V gene's germline CDR1 is SNHLY and CDR2 FYNNEI. CDR3 DNA sequence: TGTGCCGCTTCTCCCGGGACAGTTAACACTGAAGCTTTCTTT. Amino acid sequence: CAASPGTVNTEAFF.

This clone has a handful of counts. V gene TRBV28 combines with J gene TRBJ2-1; maybe TRBD1 (6 bases). The CDR3 is 15 residues long. Per the germline V gene, CDR1 is MDHEN and CDR2 is SYDVKM. V lost 6 bases to trimming and J lost 4 bases, with 16 bases between them. For the CDR3, the DNA is TGTGCCAGCAGCCCTACCGGGACACCGTACAATGAGCAGTTCTTC. Encoded protein: CASSPTGTPYNEQFF.

This clone was counted a few times. V gene TRBV27 combines with J gene TRBJ2-7; 10 positions match TRBD2. This CDR3 contains 15 residues. The V and J ends lost 8 bases and 1 base, in that order; junction bases with no gene match: 8. Germline assignment: CDR1 MNHEY and CDR2 SMNVEV (reference sequence). The CDR3 sequence is CASGYSGGVSYEQYF. CDR3 in DNA: TGTGCCAGCGGATACAGCGGGGGGGTATCCTACGAGCAGTACTTC.

The CDR3: CASSTGTGGEKLFF. CDR3 coding DNA: TGTGCCAGCAGCACCGGGACAGGGGGTGAAAAACTGTTTTTT. This chain joins TRBV6-6 and TRBJ1-4; 11 bases are shared with TRBD1. CDR1 is MNHNY and CDR2 is SVGAGI in the germline V gene (reference sequence). The CDR3 has 14 amino acids. Trimming removed 6 bases from V and 7 bases from J; junction bases left unmatched: 4.

The V call is TRBV2, the J call TRBJ2-7; a possible D gene is TRBD1 (6 bases). V lost 2 bases, J lost 7 bases, and 18 bases lay in between. This CDR3 has 15 amino acids. Per the germline V gene, CDR1 is SNHLY and CDR2 is FYNNEI. CDR3 sequence: CASSEQSDRFGEQYF. CDR3 in DNA: TGTGCCAGCAGTGAACAATCGGACAGATTTGGAGAGCAGTACTTC.

This clone was detected a few times. The chain carries TRBV5-1 and TRBJ1-3; no clear D. CDR1 and CDR2 (germline): SGHRS, YFSETQ. Trimming cost V 4 bases and J 0 bases, with 5 bases left between them. CDR3 size: 13 residues. The CDR3 region is CASSPVSGNTIYF. CDR3 nucleotide sequence: TGCGCCAGCAGCCCAGTCTCTGGAAACACCATATATTTT.

The J gene is TRBJ1-3, the V gene TRBV16; D perhaps matches TRBD1 (5 bases). V was trimmed by 4 bases and J by 1 base, leaving 17 bases between them. There are 17 residues in the CDR3. Germline CDR1 is KGHSY and CDR2 is FQNENV. This chain's CDR3 is CASSLDAGGGSGNTIYF. The CDR3 nucleotides read TGTGCCAGCAGCCTCGACGCCGGGGGGGGATCTGGAAACACCATATATTTT.

A note on this clone: The junction shows a germline mismatch at one end, possibly a read error. The chain employs TRBV5-4 and TRBJ2-6; TRBD1 might be the D (5 bases). The CDR3 spans 16 residues. The germline CDR1 and CDR2 sequences are SGHNT and YYREEE (reference sequence). The CDR3, as DNA: TGTGCCAGCAGCTTGATATTAGGCTCTGGGGCCGACGTCCTGACTTTC. This encodes CASSLILGSGADVLTF.

The genes are TRBV7-2 and TRBJ1-3; D unclear. Between the trimmed V and J ends, which lost 5 bases and 1 base, there was a span of 3 bases. This CDR3 is built from 12 residues. Per germline, CDR1 SGHTA and CDR2 FQGNSA. In nucleotides, the CDR3 is TGTGCCAGCAGCCAATCTGGAAACACCATATATTTT. Residues: CASSQSGNTIYF.

CDR3 DNA sequence: TGCGCCAGCAGCTTGGATGTCCTGAGCGGACAAGAGACCCAGTACTTC. Protein: CASSLDVLSGQETQYF. The gene calls are TRBV5-1 and TRBJ2-5; the D gene is possibly TRBD2 (5 bases). This CDR3 region has 16 residues. V was trimmed by 0 bases and J by 2 bases, leaving 14 bases between them. CDR1 and CDR2 from the germline V gene are SGHRS and YFSETQ.

V and J are TRBV3-1 (or the pseudogene TRBV3-2) and TRBJ2-7; 10 nucleotides align to TRBD1. CDR1 is LGHDT and CDR2 is YNNKEL in the germline V gene (reference sequence). Trimming removed 3 bases from V and 4 bases from J; junction bases left unmatched: 3. The CDR3 sequence is 14 residues long. The CDR3, as DNA: TGTGCCAGCAGCCATTCGGGACAGGGGTACGAGCAGTACTTC. Its protein is CASSHSGQGYEQYF.

V usage is TRBV29-1 and J usage is TRBJ2-1, with 9 bases fitting TRBD1. The CDR3 length is 12 residues. V dropped 8 bases and J dropped 8; count of bases not matched to a gene: 7. Per the germline V gene, CDR1 is SQVTM and CDR2 is ANQGSEA. This CDR3 reads CSRTGAGDEQFF. The CDR3 DNA sequence: TGCAGCAGGACAGGGGCGGGCGATGAGCAGTTCTTC.

The CDR3: CAISEGDRGNSPLHF. The CDR3 DNA follows: TGTGCCATCAGTGAGGGGGACAGGGGTAATTCACCCCTCCACTTT. The V and J genes are TRBV10-3 and TRBJ1-6, with TRBD1 matching 10 bases. V was clipped by 2 bases and J by 6 bases; unmatched bases: 1. The CDR3 is 15 residues long. CDR1 and CDR2 from the germline V gene are ENHRY and SYGVKD.

The J gene is TRBJ2-3, the V gene TRBV10-3; TRBD1 matches at 9 bases. Germline loops: CDR1 ENHRY, CDR2 SYGVKD. Trimming cost V 3 bases and J 7 bases; bases outside gene matches: 5. The CDR3 is 14 amino acids. The CDR3 is CAISEGQGHNTQYF. The CDR3 nucleotides read TGTGCCATCAGTGAAGGACAGGGGCACAATACGCAGTATTTT.

The chain is built from TRBV6-4 and TRBJ2-1; 11 bases fit TRBD2. Germline values: CDR1 MRHNA, CDR2 SNTAGT. This CDR3 region has 17 residues. J lost 4 bases, V lost 0 bases, and 5 bases had no gene match. The DNA of the CDR3 is TGTGCCAGCAGTGACTCGGGGTCTAGCGGGGGGTACAATGAGCAGTTCTTC. Translating gives CASSDSGSSGGYNEQFF.

This clone was found once. V gene TRBV6-5 combines with J gene TRBJ2-1; maybe TRBD1 (6 bases). V lost 2 bases and J 6 bases, leaving 14 bases between the germline ends. CDR3 length: 15 residues. CDR1 is MNHEY and CDR2 is SVGAGI in the germline V gene. CDR3 sequence: CASSYGTPASNEQFF. In DNA, the CDR3 is TGTGCCAGCAGTTACGGGACACCTGCTAGCAATGAGCAGTTCTTC.

V and J are TRBV5-1 and TRBJ2-1, with TRBD2 matching over 7 bases. The CDR3 totals 16 residues. The J segment lost 0 bases and the V segment lost 0 bases, leaving 3 bases of the junction unmatched. Germline V gene sequence: CDR1 SGHRS, CDR2 YFSETQ. CDR3: CASSLAGGSSYNEQFF. Written as DNA, the CDR3 is TGCGCCAGCAGCTTGGCGGGCGGGAGCTCCTACAATGAGCAGTTCTTC. The whole variable domain, remainder taken from reference TRBV5-1 and TRBJ2-1, is KAGVTQTPRYLIKTRGQQVTLSCSPISGHRSVSWYQQTPGQGLQFLFEYFSETQRNKGNFPGRFSGRQFSNSRSEMNVSTLELGDSALYLCASSLAGGSSYNEQFFGPGTRLTVL.

The CDR3 DNA sequence: TGTGCCTGGAGTGACGACTTGGCTAGCTCCTACGAGCAGTACTTC. Its translation: CAWSDDLASSYEQYF. The rearrangement uses TRBV30 and TRBJ2-7; no reliable D call. The V gene lost 1 base and the J gene lost 0 bases, with 13 bases spanning the gap. Germline assignment: CDR1 GTSNPN and CDR2 SVGIG (reference sequence). The CDR3 extends over 15 amino acids.

By share of the sample, this clone is medium-sized. The chain combines TRBV4-3 with TRBJ2-2, with D uncertain. V was shortened by 0 bases and J by 0 bases, with 8 bases between the two germline ends. This CDR3 has 16 amino acids. Per germline, CDR1 LGHNA and CDR2 YSLEER. This chain's CDR3 is CASSQEIVANTGELFF. CDR3 DNA sequence: TGCGCCAGCAGCCAAGAGATAGTGGCGAACACCGGGGAGCTGTTTTTT.

V is TRBV19 and J is TRBJ1-5; no reliable D call. CDR3 length equals 13 residues. Trimming removed 5 bases from V and 6 bases from J, with 11 bases in between. Germline CDR1 is LNHDA and CDR2 is SQIVND (reference sequence). In nucleotides, the CDR3 is TGTGCCAGTAGTGTCCAGGCTGGTCAGCCCCAGCATTTT. Translating it yields CASSVQAGQPQHF.

The chain combines TRBV13 with TRBJ1-1; D call uncertain. In germline, CDR1 is PRHDT, CDR2 FYEKMQ (reference sequence). The V end lost 4 bases, the J end lost 6 bases, and 12 bases lay between the germline ends. The length of the CDR3 is 13 residues. CDR3 sequence reads: CASSSVPEAEAFF. The CDR3 nucleotides are TGTGCCAGCAGCTCCGTGCCGGAGGCTGAAGCTTTCTTT.

The table lists this clone with a count of one. The chain links TRBV5-1 to TRBJ2-6, with 11 bases aligning to TRBD1. Germline V lookup: CDR1 SGHRS, CDR2 YFSETQ. V lost 3 bases and J lost 4; bases outside the gene matches: 6. The CDR3 loop spans 17 amino acids. In nucleotides, the CDR3 is TGCGCCAGCAGCTACGGACAGGGGGCGCAGGGGGCCAACGTCCTGACTTTC. Translation gives CASSYGQGAQGANVLTF.

A single count supports this clone. The rearrangement uses TRBV12-3 or TRBV12-4 and TRBJ1-5; D perhaps matches TRBD1 (6 bases). V was pared by 5 bases and J by 6 bases, with 11 bases between. CDR3 length: 13 residues. The CDR3 bases are TGTGCCAGCAGTCGGACAGTCCTTCAGCCCCAGCATTTT. This gives the protein CASSRTVLQPQHF.

The chain carries TRBV10-3 and TRBJ2-7; 9 nucleotides agree with TRBD1. The trim removed 9 bases at V and 5 bases at J, leaving 8 bases unmatched. The CDR3 extends over 13 amino acids. Germline V gives CDR1 ENHRY, CDR2 SYGVKD. CDR3 DNA: TGTGCCATTAAAGGGGGACAGGGTAACGAGCAGTACTTC. This encodes CAIKGGQGNEQYF.

The rearrangement joins TRBV18 to TRBJ2-7; the match to TRBD1 covers 12 bases. The junction had 10 bases not matched to a gene; V was cut back by 5 bases and J by 5 bases. Per the germline V gene, CDR1 is KGHSH and CDR2 is LQKENI. The length of the CDR3 is 16 residues. CDR3 nucleotide sequence: TGTGCCAGCTCAACTCCCCCCGGGACAGGGGGCAACGAGCAGTACTTC. Amino acids: CASSTPPGTGGNEQYF.

V usage is TRBV7-7 and J usage is TRBJ2-1, with unresolved D. V gave up 2 bases and J gave up 3 bases, with 11 bases separating them. CDR1 and CDR2 from the germline V gene are SSHAT and FNYEAQ (reference sequence). The CDR3 has 15 residues. The CDR3 bases are TGTGCCAGCAGCTTACGTCCCTCGTTCTACAATGAGCAGTTCTTC. As protein: CASSLRPSFYNEQFF.